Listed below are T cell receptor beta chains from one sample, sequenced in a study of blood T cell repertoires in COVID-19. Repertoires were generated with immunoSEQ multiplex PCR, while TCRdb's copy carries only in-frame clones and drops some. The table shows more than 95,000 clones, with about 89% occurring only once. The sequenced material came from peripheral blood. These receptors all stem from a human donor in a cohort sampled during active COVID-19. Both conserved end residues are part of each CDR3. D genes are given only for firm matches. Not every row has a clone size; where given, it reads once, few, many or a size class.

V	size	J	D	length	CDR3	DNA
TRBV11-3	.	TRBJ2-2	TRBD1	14	CASSWTGNTGELFF	TGTGCCAGCAGCTGGACAGGGAACACCGGGGAGCTGTTTTTT
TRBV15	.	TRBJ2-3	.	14	CATSRDQNTDTQYF	TGTGCCACCAGCAGAGATCAGAACACAGATACGCAGTATTTT
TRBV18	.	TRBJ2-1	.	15	CASSPSLALYNEQFF	TGTGCCAGCTCACCATCGCTAGCCCTGTACAATGAGCAGTTCTTC
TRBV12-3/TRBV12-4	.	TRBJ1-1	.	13	CASSYRRGTEAFF	TGTGCCAGCAGTTACAGGCGCGGCACTGAAGCTTTCTTT
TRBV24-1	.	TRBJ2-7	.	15	CATSDSQVSSYEQYF	TGTGCCACCAGTGATTCCCAGGTTTCCTCCTACGAGCAGTACTTC
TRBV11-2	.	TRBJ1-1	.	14	CASSFSGERTEAFF	TGTGCCAGCAGCTTCTCAGGGGAACGCACTGAAGCTTTCTTT
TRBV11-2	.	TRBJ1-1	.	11	CASIQRMRAFF	TGTGCCAGCATTCAAAGGATGAGGGCTTTCTTT
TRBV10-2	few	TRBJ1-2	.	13	CASSGDRSNGYTF	TGCGCCAGCAGTGGAGACAGGAGTAATGGCTACACCTTC
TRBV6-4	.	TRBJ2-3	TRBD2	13	CASSGGSTDTQYF	TGTGCCAGCTCCGGGGGGTCCACAGATACGCAGTATTTT
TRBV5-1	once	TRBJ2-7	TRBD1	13	CASSGTGGNEQYF	TGCGCCAGCAGCGGGACAGGGGGCAACGAGCAGTACTTC
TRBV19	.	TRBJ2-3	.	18	CASSTTPGLFSGTDTQYF	TGTGCCAGTAGTACAACCCCCGGACTTTTTTCGGGCACAGATACGCAGTATTTT
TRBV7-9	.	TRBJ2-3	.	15	CASSSQAGRTDTQYF	TGTGCCAGCAGTTCCCAGGCCGGGAGAACGGATACGCAGTATTTT
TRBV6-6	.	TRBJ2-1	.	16	CASSYSEKITYNEQFF	TGTGCCAGCAGTTACTCGGAGAAAATAACCTACAATGAGCAGTTCTTC
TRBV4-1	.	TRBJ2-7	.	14	CASREGTGTYEQYF	TGCGCCAGCAGGGAGGGAACCGGGACCTACGAGCAGTACTTC
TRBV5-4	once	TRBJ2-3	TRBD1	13	CASSLQGADTQYF	TGTGCCAGCAGCTTGCAGGGGGCAGATACGCAGTATTTT
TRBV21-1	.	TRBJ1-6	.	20	CASSKHGGGGVWLLNSPLHF	TGTGCCAGCAGCAAACACGGAGGGGGGGGAGTCTGGCTTTTAAATTCACCCCTCCACTTT